This TCR beta chain appears in the sequencing data of a study of PD-L1 blockade in urothelial cancer. Study-level information: Male patients with bladder-origin urothelial cancer numbered about nine tenths of the roughly 29.

This clone occurred once. The CDR3 extends over 16 amino acids. Germline-derived CDR1 and CDR2 are SGDLS and YYNGEE. The V gene lost 5 bases and the J gene lost 4 bases, with 18 bases spanning the gap. Time point of the sample: pretreatment peripheral blood. Templates that were synthetic TCR analogs were spiked into each PCR. Profiled with immunoSEQ multiplex PCR; TCRdb holds only in-frame clones, not every one. Among about 53,000 clones listed, 87% were seen once. The chain is built from TRBV9 and TRBJ2-2; possible D gene TRBD1, 5 bases. Sequencing was performed on PBMCs, taken around atezolizumab (anti-PD-L1) treatment. The TCR was taken from a woman in her fifties or sixties with urothelial cancer. CDR3 in DNA: TGTGCCAGCAGTCCCTTAACCAGGGTACGCACCGGGGAGCTGTTTTTT. Protein: CASSPLTRVRTGELFF.